This passage covers 10 T cell receptor beta chains from one sample sequenced in a study of blood T cell repertoires in COVID-19. This table comes from immunoSEQ multiplex PCR, and its TCRdb copy is limited to in-frame clones, with some not included. This table has about 80,000 clones, about 79% appearing once. Material for sequencing was peripheral blood. Receptors were obtained from a human donor in a cohort sampled during active COVID-19.

V is TRBV6-4 and J is TRBJ2-5; tentatively, D is TRBD2 (6 bases). Germline CDR1 is MRHNA and CDR2 is SNTAGT. CDR3 length: 18 residues. V was cut by 0 bases and J by 4 bases, with 21 bases left in between. CDR3 nucleotides: TGTGCCAGCAGTGACTCCTTATTCGGCTCGGGGAGGCGAGAGACCCAGTACTTC. This codes for CASSDSLFGSGRRETQYF.

The chain combines TRBV21-1 with TRBJ2-1; the table's TRBD2 call for D was not verified on the DNA. TRBV21-1 is a listed pseudogene. The CDR3 sequence is 15 residues long. DNA for the CDR3: TGTGCCAGCAGCAAAGAATCTAGCGGGTGGGATGAGCAGTTCTTC. Translation gives CASSKESSGWDEQFF.

The chain recombines TRBV6-2 or TRBV6-3 with TRBJ2-7; the D gene is possibly TRBD2 (6 bases). V was clipped by 0 bases and J by 4 bases, with 10 bases between them. There are 14 residues in the CDR3. From germline, CDR1 is MNHEY and CDR2 SVGEGT. This chain's CDR3 is CASSYSGGGYEQYV. Written as DNA, the CDR3 is TGTGCCAGCAGTTACTCGGGGGGTGGATACGAGCAGTACGTC.

CDR3 in amino acids: CASSKVGGAGGREETQYF. The CDR3 DNA follows: TGTGCCAGCAGCAAAGTTGGGGGGGCTGGGGGTCGAGAAGAGACCCAGTACTTC. The chain is built from TRBV21-1 and TRBJ2-5; the DNA was not compared with TRBD2, the D call given in the table. TRBV21-1 is a listed pseudogene. CDR3 size: 18 residues.

The V gene is TRBV27, the J gene TRBJ2-7; 13 nucleotides align to TRBD2. Trimming removed 6 bases from V and 6 bases from J; junction bases left unmatched: 17. The CDR3 loop spans 18 amino acids. From germline, CDR1 is MNHEY and CDR2 SMNVEV (reference sequence). CDR3 sequence (DNA): TGTGCCAGCAGCCCGGTGGGACTAGCGGGATTCAGCTCCCTCGAGCAGTACGTC. Encoded protein: CASSPVGLAGFSSLEQYV.

In this sample, this clone turned up once. The chain is built from TRBV10-1 and TRBJ1-1; no definite D call. V was clipped by 8 bases and J by 4 bases, with 11 bases between them. This CDR3 is built from 12 residues. CDR1 is WNHNN, CDR2 SYGVQD, per germline (reference sequence). This CDR3 is CASGPESTEAFF. CDR3 DNA: TGCGCCAGCGGGCCTGAGTCCACTGAAGCTTTCTTT.

This clone was counted only a few times. This chain joins TRBV9 and TRBJ2-1, with TRBD1 matching over 7 bases. The V and J ends lost 4 bases and 2 bases, in that order; junction bases with no gene match: 3. The CDR3 consists of 14 residues. Germline V lookup: CDR1 SGDLS, CDR2 YYNGEE. The CDR3 DNA reads TGTGCCAGCAGCACCGGACAGGCCTACAATGAGCAGTTCTTC. Translated, it gives CASSTGQAYNEQFF. The full variable domain, in which reference TRBV9 and TRBJ2-1 provide the parts outside the CDR3, is DSGVTQTPKHLITATGQRVTLRCSPRSGDLSVYWYQQSLDQGLQFLIQYYNGEERAKGNILERFSAQQFPDLHSELNLSSLELGDSALYFCASSTGQAYNEQFFGPGTRLTVL.

This clone appeared a single time. The V call is TRBV6-2 or TRBV6-3, the J call TRBJ1-5; D may be TRBD1 (6 bases). Germline CDR1 and CDR2: MNHEY and SVGEGT. The V end was cut by 6 bases, the J end by 6 bases, with 21 bases between. This CDR3 spans 16 amino acids. The CDR3 loop is CASSPSLWGGGQPQHF. The CDR3 nucleotides are TGTGCCAGCAGCCCAAGCTTGTGGGGGGGCGGTCAGCCCCAGCATTTT.

This clone has a handful of counts. This chain links TRBV28 with TRBJ1-1; D ambiguous. There are 15 residues in the CDR3. CDR1 and CDR2 from the germline V gene are MDHEN and SYDVKM. Trimming took 3 bases from V and 1 from J, leaving 12 bases between them. The CDR3 is CASSFTDLGNTEAFF. CDR3 DNA sequence: TGTGCCAGCAGTTTTACGGACTTGGGGAACACTGAAGCTTTCTTT. The full variable domain, its missing parts supplied by reference TRBV28 and TRBJ1-1, is DVKVTQSSRYLVKRTGEKVFLECVQDMDHENMFWYRQDPGLGLRLIYFSYDVKMKEKGDIPEGYSVSREKKERFSLILESASTNQTSMYLCASSFTDLGNTEAFFGQGTRLTVV.

This clone was recorded a few times. The chain links TRBV20-1 to TRBJ1-5; D gene uncertain. V shed 4 bases and J shed 4 bases, with 5 bases lying between them. Germline V gene lookup returns CDR1 DFQATT and CDR2 SNEGSKA (reference sequence). This CDR3 has 11 residues. In nucleotides, the CDR3 is TGCAGTGCTATCAGGAATCAGCCCCAGCATTTT. It encodes CSAIRNQPQHF.